This T cell receptor beta chain was captured in a study of blood T cell repertoires in COVID-19. Methods used by the authors: Counts of nucleated cells, estimated from reference gene primer amplification, were obtained. Generated by immunoSEQ multiplex PCR, the TCRdb table keeps only in-frame clones and is missing some. V and J calls and clone size are copied from that table; D and trimming were computed from the DNA. Of approximately 93,000 clones listed, around 87% were seen once; the top ten hold over 0.95%. After removal of 2 bases from V and 5 bases from J, the junction contained 6 bases not matched to a gene. The CDR3 contains 14 residues. Germline V lookup: CDR1 SGHRS, CDR2 YFSETQ.

The sample taken for sequencing was peripheral blood. This TCR was recovered from a human donor in a cohort sampled during active COVID-19. The chain has TRBV5-1 and TRBJ2-5, with TRBD2 matching 7 bases. In nucleotides, the CDR3 is TGCGCCAGCAGCTTCGGGGGAGGGGAGGAGACCCAGTACTTC. Translation gives CASSFGGGEETQYF.